One and the same sample provided the 22 T cell receptor beta chains below, sequenced in a study of identical twins. TCRdb re-derived calls from the 5' RACE reads in MiXCR, one entry per CDR3 protein. The sample consists of approximately 680,000 distinct CDR3 sequences, around 7.5% of them appearing once. These sequences were also reported in another study, on yellow fever vaccine responses in identical twins.

The sequenced sample was PBMCs. The receptors stem from a woman between 18 and 29 years old in good health.

As to this clonotype: The conserved phenylalanine or tryptophan is not found at the CDR3 terminus, so this likely reflects a read error. The genes are TRBV5-1 and TRBJ2-1; a possible D gene is TRBD2 (6 bases). V was pared by 1 base and J by 0 bases, with 8 bases between. Germline CDR1 and CDR2: SGHRS and YFSETQ. This CDR3 spans 15 amino acids. The CDR3, as DNA: TGCGCCAGCAGCTTGAGGAGGGGCTCCTACAATGAGCAGTTCTAC. It encodes CASSLRRGSYNEQFY.

This clonotype was picked up a small number of times. The V gene is TRBV7-9, the J gene TRBJ2-1, with TRBD1 matching 9 bases. The J segment lost 6 bases and the V segment lost 6 bases, leaving 9 bases of the junction unmatched. The CDR3 runs 15 residues. The germline gives CDR1 SEHNR, CDR2 FQNEAQ (reference sequence). The CDR3 coding sequence is TGTGCCAGCAGTCACCGGGACAGGGATCTCAATGAGCAGTTCTTC. Amino acid sequence: CASSHRDRDLNEQFF.

This clonotype appeared a few times. The gene calls are TRBV5-1 and TRBJ2-7; no clear D. V lost 5 bases and J lost 1, with 10 bases in between. This CDR3 is 13 amino acids long. Per the germline V gene, CDR1 is SGHRS and CDR2 is YFSETQ. This CDR3 is CASRTETSYEQYF. The CDR3 nucleotides are TGCGCCAGCAGAACGGAGACGTCCTACGAGCAGTACTTC.

The V and J genes are TRBV20-1 and TRBJ2-3; no clear D. V gave up 0 bases and J gave up 0 bases, with 13 bases separating them. The CDR3 contains 16 residues. CDR1 DFQATT and CDR2 SNEGSKA come from the germline V gene (reference sequence). This CDR3 is CSARDLLATSTDTQYF. CDR3 nucleotide sequence: TGCAGTGCTAGAGATCTTTTAGCAACTAGCACAGATACGCAGTATTTT.

This clonotype turned up a few times. The CDR3 protein is CATSDFLAGGPDTQYF. CDR3 nucleotide sequence: TGTGCCACCAGTGATTTTCTAGCGGGAGGGCCAGATACGCAGTATTTT. The chain is built from TRBV24-1 and TRBJ2-3; 12 nucleotides line up with TRBD2. Germline V CDR1 and CDR2: KGHDR, SFDVKD. With V trimmed by 1 base and J by 4 bases, 2 bases remained unmatched. The CDR3 spans 16 residues.

This clonotype was counted only a few times. The rearrangement uses TRBV20-1 and TRBJ2-7, with 7 bases matching TRBD2. V was clipped by 3 bases and J by 2 bases; unmatched bases: 4. The CDR3 has 13 residues. The germline CDR1 and CDR2 sequences are DFQATT and SNEGSKA (reference sequence). CDR3 residues: CSARGGTTYEQYF. Written as DNA, the CDR3 is TGCAGTGCTAGGGGGGGGACGACCTACGAGCAGTACTTC.

This clonotype was observed a handful of times. V gene TRBV5-4 combines with J gene TRBJ2-1, with D hard to call. V was clipped by 2 bases and J by 1 base, with 13 bases between them. This CDR3 spans 16 amino acids. The germline CDR1 and CDR2 sequences are SGHNT and YYREEE (reference sequence). CDR3 DNA: TGTGCCAGCAGCTTCGGGCGAGCGTTGTCCTACAATGAGCAGTTCTTC. Translation gives CASSFGRALSYNEQFF.

There are a few counts of this clonotype. The rearrangement uses TRBV5-4 and TRBJ2-3, with TRBD2 identical over 11 bases. V gave up 0 bases and J gave up 4 bases; unmatched junction bases: 7. This CDR3 contains 17 residues. Germline lookup yields CDR1 SGHNT and CDR2 YYREEE (reference sequence). In DNA, the CDR3 is TGTGCCAGCAGCTTGGAGGGTAGCGGGAGGGCCGCAGATACGCAGTATTTT. Translating gives CASSLEGSGRAADTQYF.

V gene TRBV7-8 combines with J gene TRBJ2-1; TRBD2 aligns across 13 bases. The germline gives CDR1 SGHVS, CDR2 FQNEAQ. This CDR3 has 15 amino acids. The V gene end was trimmed by 3 bases and the J gene end by 8 bases; junction bases not matched to a gene: 4. CDR3 protein: CASSFTSGRVHEQFF. CDR3 coding DNA: TGTGCCAGCAGCTTCACTAGCGGGAGGGTGCATGAGCAGTTCTTC.

This clonotype came up many times. The chain uses TRBV6-4 and TRBJ2-3, with D tentatively TRBD1 (6 bases). CDR1 MRHNA and CDR2 SNTAGT come from the germline V gene. Trimming took off 1 base at V and 7 bases at J, with 24 bases between the two ends. The CDR3 is 18 residues long. In DNA form, the CDR3 reads TGTGCCAGCAGTGACTTAGGACACATCCCCGGAGACAGGAATACGCAGTATTTT. Its protein product is CASSDLGHIPGDRNTQYF.

This chain links TRBV28 with TRBJ2-7; 9 positions match TRBD1. CDR3 size: 13 residues. Germline CDR1 reads MDHEN; CDR2 reads SYDVKM. The V gene end was trimmed by 5 bases and the J gene end by 5 bases; junction bases not matched to a gene: 4. In DNA form, the CDR3 reads TGTGCCAGCAGTGGGACAGGGTTCCACGAGCAGTACTTC. This encodes CASSGTGFHEQYF.

This clonotype was seen at least ten times. The V call is TRBV20-1, the J call TRBJ2-7, with 10 positions matching TRBD2. With V trimmed by 6 bases and J by 5 bases, 7 bases remained unmatched. Germline V gene sequence: CDR1 DFQATT, CDR2 SNEGSKA (reference sequence). The CDR3 is 13 amino acids. The CDR3 loop is CSAGGLAIHEQYF. CDR3 nucleotide sequence: TGCAGTGCGGGGGGACTAGCGATCCACGAGCAGTACTTC.

This clonotype was seen only a few times. This chain connects TRBV5-5 to TRBJ2-1; 11 nucleotides line up with TRBD2. The CDR3 contains 15 residues. Looked up from germline, CDR1 is SGHKS and CDR2 is YYEKEE (reference sequence). The ends lost 4 bases at V and 4 bases at J; junction bases unmatched: 4. The CDR3 region is CASSKTSGGYNEQFF. CDR3 nucleotide sequence: TGTGCCAGCAGCAAAACTAGCGGGGGTTACAATGAGCAGTTCTTC.

Remarks on this clonotype: Since no conserved phenylalanine or tryptophan closes the CDR3, a read error is the likely cause. V is TRBV19 and J is TRBJ2-1, with 13 bases identical to TRBD2. The CDR3 covers 16 residues. CDR1 is LNHDA and CDR2 is SQIVND in the germline V gene (reference sequence). Trimming took 4 bases from V and 4 from J; bases not matched to a gene: 4. The CDR3 DNA reads as TGTGCCAGTAGTAGGACTAGCGGGGGCCTTTACAATGAGCAGTTCCTC. The encoded protein is CASSRTSGGLYNEQFL.

The table lists this clonotype with a few counts. The V and J genes are TRBV11-2 and TRBJ2-1; 16 bases line up with TRBD2. Germline CDR1 reads SGHAT; CDR2 reads FQNNGV. The ends lost 4 bases at V and 7 bases at J; junction bases unmatched: 13. The CDR3 extends over 19 amino acids. CDR3 region: CASSSLPGLAGGPGNEQFF. The CDR3 region has the DNA TGTGCCAGCAGCTCTTTACCGGGACTAGCGGGAGGGCCTGGGAATGAGCAGTTCTTC.

This clonotype was observed many times. V usage is TRBV7-2 and J usage is TRBJ1-1; 9 nucleotides line up with TRBD1. The V segment lost 6 bases and the J segment 2 bases; nucleotides outside the gene matches: 4. Per germline, CDR1 SGHTA and CDR2 FQGNSA. The CDR3 spans 14 residues. The CDR3 reads CASSLQGANTEAFF. CDR3 bases: TGTGCCAGCAGTTTACAGGGGGCTAACACTGAAGCTTTCTTT. Complete variable domain (other parts from reference TRBV7-2 and TRBJ1-1): GAGVSQSPSNKVTEKGKDVELRCDPISGHTALYWYRQSLGQGLEFLIYFQGNSAPDKSGLPSDRFSAERTGGSVSTLTIQRTQQEDSAVYLCASSLQGANTEAFFGQGTRLTVV.

In its sample, this clonotype was seen a few times. The chain carries TRBV2 and TRBJ2-7, with TRBD2 as a possible D gene (6 bases). CDR1 and CDR2 (germline): SNHLY, FYNNEI. The CDR3 runs to 15 residues. The V end was cut by 6 bases, the J end by 1 base, with 16 bases between. The CDR3 region has the DNA TGTGCCAGCAGGATGGAACTAGCCCCTTCCTACGAGCAGTACTTC. Protein product: CASRMELAPSYEQYF.

The sample holds many counts of this clonotype. This chain joins TRBV3-1 and TRBJ2-5; D unclear. The ends were cut back, 2 bases at V and 5 bases at J, with 12 bases in the middle. Germline CDR1 and CDR2: LGHDT and YNNKEL (reference sequence). The CDR3 length is 14 residues. The CDR3 region is CASSQSTTKETQYF. The CDR3 coding sequence is TGTGCCAGCAGCCAATCCACCACTAAGGAGACCCAGTACTTC.

This clonotype has at least ten counts. The chain uses TRBV20-1 and TRBJ1-1, with D possibly TRBD1 on 6 matching bases. The germline V gene encodes CDR1 DFQATT and CDR2 SNEGSKA (reference sequence). V lost 0 bases and J 1 base, leaving 12 bases between the germline ends. This CDR3 has 15 amino acids. The CDR3 spells CSARDGGRGNTEAFF. The CDR3 DNA follows: TGCAGTGCTAGAGATGGGGGCAGGGGGAACACTGAAGCTTTCTTT.

This clonotype showed up many times. V gene TRBV7-9 combines with J gene TRBJ1-2; D unresolved. V was clipped by 3 bases and J by 4 bases, with 6 bases between them. CDR3 length equals 12 residues. CDR1 and CDR2 (germline): SEHNR, FQNEAQ (reference sequence). The CDR3 nucleotides read TGTGCCAGCAGCTTTGATTTCTATGGCTACACCTTC. Its protein is CASSFDFYGYTF.

This clonotype was counted a few times. The genes are TRBV9 and TRBJ2-7; 11 nucleotides line up with TRBD2. After removal of 3 bases from V and 1 base from J, the junction contained 6 bases not matched to a gene. Germline V gene sequence: CDR1 SGDLS, CDR2 YYNGEE. CDR3 size: 16 residues. The CDR3 loop reads CASSETGTSGSYEQYF. In nucleotides, the CDR3 is TGTGCCAGCAGCGAGACCGGGACTAGCGGATCCTACGAGCAGTACTTC.

This clonotype was counted between two and nine times. The rearrangement links TRBV6-1 to TRBJ2-2, with D unclear. From germline, CDR1 is MNHNS and CDR2 SASEGT. The CDR3 covers 14 residues. V gave up 2 bases and J gave up 3 bases, with 7 bases separating them. CDR3 DNA: TGTGCCAGCAGTGAAAGCACCGACACCGGGGAGCTGTTTTTT. The encoded protein is CASSESTDTGELFF.